Reported below is one T cell receptor beta chain. The target antigen is unknown. This record belongs to a study of monozygotic twins with inflammatory bowel disease. General observations from the study: The data offered no way to tell different T cell subtypes apart. With inverse Simpson as the measure, TCRbeta diversity was lower in IBD patients than in healthy co-twins.

The draw for each donor consisted of a single 2.5 ml blood sample. The template was total RNA from whole blood, with no T cell sorting. TCRdb re-analyzed the 5' RACE reads; it lists each CDR3 protein once, without DNA. With around 47,000 distinct CDR3 sequences in the sample, the ten largest clones hold approximately 5.8%. The receptor's source is a human donor with ulcerative colitis or Crohn's disease, or a healthy co-twin of an affected twin (not recorded which). The sample was blood.

The CDR3 sequence is CASSSVGTEKGANVLTF. The genes are TRBV6-2 or TRBV6-3 and TRBJ2-6; TCRdb selects TRBD1, and the lack of DNA leaves this call unchecked. The germline V gene has CDR1 MNHEY and CDR2 SVGEGT. The CDR3 covers 17 residues.